A selection of T cell receptor beta chains follows, all from one sample in a study of blood T cell repertoires in COVID-19. The data were produced by immunoSEQ multiplex PCR, yet TCRdb's version contains in-frame clones alone and is incomplete. This table has about 260,000 clones, approximately 87% appearing once. The source material was peripheral blood. The source is a man between 60 and 70 years old who had recovered from COVID-19. Each CDR3 is given with its conserved first and last residue. A D gene is named only where the DNA matches it firmly. Some rows have no size entry. The others give once, few or many, or a class for an expanded clone.

V gene: TRBV2
CDR3 length: 14
D gene: TRBD1
clone size: -
J gene: TRBJ2-7
CDR3 protein: CASSGGQQTYEQYF
CDR3 DNA: TGTGCCAGCAGTGGGGGACAGCAAACCTACGAGCAGTACTTC

V gene: TRBV5-5
CDR3 length: 18
D gene: -
clone size: -
J gene: TRBJ2-1
CDR3 protein: CASSLRGGGTMLNNEQFF
CDR3 DNA: TGTGCCAGCAGCCTTAGAGGGGGCGGGACAATGTTGAACAATGAGCAGTTCTTC

V gene: TRBV11-2
CDR3 length: 14
D gene: -
clone size: -
J gene: TRBJ1-1
CDR3 protein: CASSPDSGSTEAFF
CDR3 DNA: TGTGCCAGCAGCCCCGACAGCGGGAGCACTGAAGCTTTCTTT

V gene: TRBV19
CDR3 length: 15
D gene: -
clone size: -
J gene: TRBJ1-3
CDR3 protein: CASSMSTFSGNTIYF
CDR3 DNA: TGTGCCAGTAGTATGAGTACCTTCTCTGGAAACACCATATATTTT

V gene: TRBV5-5
CDR3 length: 17
D gene: TRBD1
clone size: -
J gene: TRBJ1-1
CDR3 protein: CASSLRTGTGADAEAFF
CDR3 DNA: TGTGCCAGCAGCTTGCGAACCGGGACAGGGGCAGATGCTGAAGCTTTCTTT

V gene: TRBV5-4
CDR3 length: 14
D gene: -
clone size: -
J gene: TRBJ1-1
CDR3 protein: CASSLAGIDTEAFF
CDR3 DNA: TGTGCCAGCAGCTTGGCAGGGATCGACACTGAAGCTTTCTTT

V gene: TRBV6-5
CDR3 length: 15
D gene: -
clone size: -
J gene: TRBJ1-1
CDR3 protein: CASRPPGFRNTEAFF
CDR3 DNA: TGTGCCAGCCGACCCCCAGGGTTCCGGAACACTGAAGCTTTCTTT

V gene: TRBV28
CDR3 length: 15
D gene: TRBD1
clone size: -
J gene: TRBJ2-2
CDR3 protein: CASSVTGVYAGELFF
CDR3 DNA: TGTGCCAGCAGTGTCACAGGGGTTTACGCCGGGGAGCTGTTTTTT

V gene: TRBV28
CDR3 length: 12
D gene: -
clone size: -
J gene: TRBJ1-1
CDR3 protein: CAISGAIAEAFF
CDR3 DNA: TGTGCCATTAGTGGGGCGATCGCTGAAGCTTTCTTT

V gene: TRBV30
CDR3 length: 16
D gene: -
clone size: -
J gene: TRBJ2-7
CDR3 protein: CAAGGGRTHSSYEQYF
CDR3 DNA: TGTGCCGCTGGCGGGGGCAGGACCCATAGCTCCTACGAGCAGTACTTC

V gene: TRBV12-5
CDR3 length: 17
D gene: TRBD2
clone size: once
J gene: TRBJ2-3
CDR3 protein: CASGLPRLAGVTDTQYF
CDR3 DNA: TGTGCTAGTGGTTTGCCGCGACTAGCGGGAGTCACAGATACGCAGTATTTT

V gene: TRBV7-8
CDR3 length: 16
D gene: -
clone size: -
J gene: TRBJ1-3
CDR3 protein: CASSYRTGESGNTIYF
CDR3 DNA: TGTGCCAGCAGCTACCGGACTGGAGAGTCTGGAAACACCATATATTTT

V gene: TRBV5-4
CDR3 length: 17
D gene: TRBD2
clone size: -
J gene: TRBJ2-5
CDR3 protein: CASSNLRTSGYQETQYF
CDR3 DNA: TGTGCCAGCAGCAACCTCCGGACTAGTGGGTACCAAGAGACCCAGTACTTC

V gene: TRBV30
CDR3 length: 14
D gene: TRBD2
clone size: -
J gene: TRBJ2-7
CDR3 protein: CAWNVLAGEGRQYF
CDR3 DNA: TGTGCCTGGAATGTCCTAGCGGGAGAAGGGAGGCAGTACTTC

V gene: TRBV9
CDR3 length: 15
D gene: -
clone size: -
J gene: TRBJ1-2
CDR3 protein: CASSVGASANYGYTF
CDR3 DNA: TGTGCCAGCAGCGTAGGGGCGTCAGCTAACTATGGCTACACCTTC

V gene: TRBV9
CDR3 length: 17
D gene: -
clone size: -
J gene: TRBJ1-2
CDR3 protein: CASSVDLRTDTNYGYTF
CDR3 DNA: TGTGCCAGCAGCGTAGATCTTAGGACAGACACTAACTATGGCTACACCTTC